The 11 T cell receptor beta chains listed next were all sequenced from one sample in a study of T cell changes during pregnancy in multiple sclerosis. Data came from immunoSEQ multiplex PCR; TCRdb stores just in-frame clones and leaves some out. The sample lists around 86,000 clones, over 80% seen once, with over 0.8% in the top ten. The starting material was peripheral blood, obtained in the first trimester of pregnancy. These receptors were taken from a female donor with multiple sclerosis, enrolled in a pregnancy study.

The chain has TRBV7-9 and TRBJ2-3, with 7 positions matching TRBD2. The V and J ends lost 5 bases and 3 bases, in that order; junction bases with no gene match: 8. The V gene's germline CDR1 is SEHNR and CDR2 FQNEAQ (reference sequence). This CDR3 spans 15 amino acids. As DNA, the CDR3 is TGTGCCAGCAGCCCCCCGGGGGGTAGGACAGATACGCAGTATTTT. It translates to CASSPPGGRTDTQYF. The full variable domain, its missing parts supplied by reference TRBV7-9 and TRBJ2-3, is DTGVSQNPRHKITKRGQNVTFRCDPISEHNRLYWYRQTLGQGPEFLTYFQNEAQLEKSRLLSDRFSAERPKGSFSTLEIQRTEQGDSAMYLCASSPPGGRTDTQYFGPGTRLTVL.

The J gene is TRBJ2-1, the V gene TRBV9; 10 nucleotides match TRBD2. V shed 1 base and J 9 bases; nucleotides not matched to a gene: 10. The CDR3 is made up of 16 amino acids. CDR1 is SGDLS, CDR2 YYNGEE, per germline. The CDR3 DNA reads TGTGCCAGCAGCGTACTAACTAGCGGGGTATATGGTGAGCAGTTCTTC. Protein sequence: CASSVLTSGVYGEQFF. Full variable domain (rest looked up from reference TRBV9 and TRBJ2-1): DSGVTQTPKHLITATGQRVTLRCSPRSGDLSVYWYQQSLDQGLQFLIQYYNGEERAKGNILERFSAQQFPDLHSELNLSSLELGDSALYFCASSVLTSGVYGEQFFGPGTRLTVL.

V and J are TRBV10-3 and TRBJ2-5; D might be TRBD1 (6 bases). CDR1 is ENHRY, CDR2 SYGVKD, per germline. The CDR3 loop spans 13 amino acids. Trimming removed 11 bases from V and 3 bases from J, with 16 bases in between. The CDR3 loop reads CAVSTAGEETQYF. CDR3 in DNA: TGTGCCGTCTCAACGGCAGGGGAAGAGACCCAGTACTTC.

The gene calls are TRBV7-3 and TRBJ2-3; perhaps TRBD1 as D (6 bases). The length of the CDR3 is 13 residues. V lost 5 bases and J 4 bases, leaving 10 bases between the germline ends. Germline lookup yields CDR1 SGHTA and CDR2 FQGTGA. The CDR3 DNA follows: TGTGCCAGCAGCCCGGACAGTGCAGATACGCAGTATTTT. Translation: CASSPDSADTQYF.

The rearrangement joins TRBV15 to TRBJ1-2, with TRBD1 identical over 7 bases. CDR3 length: 16 amino acids. V lost 1 base to trimming and J lost 2 bases; unmatched junction nucleotides: 7. CDR1 and CDR2 from the germline V gene are LNHNV and YYDKDF (reference sequence). For the CDR3, the DNA is TGTGCCACCAGCAGAGGAGGGGGCGCGGAGAACTATGGCTACACCTTC. Protein sequence: CATSRGGGAENYGYTF.

V usage is TRBV28 and J usage is TRBJ1-2; 8 bases line up with TRBD1. V shed 4 bases, J shed 7 bases, and the junction held 11 bases outside the gene matches. The CDR3 extends over 15 amino acids. Germline lookup yields CDR1 MDHEN and CDR2 SYDVKM. The CDR3, as DNA: TGTGCCAGCAGTTCCCAACGACAGGGGCGCGGTGGCTACACCTTC. Amino acids: CASSSQRQGRGGYTF.

The gene calls are TRBV7-3 and TRBJ2-3; D not certain. Per the germline V gene, CDR1 is SGHTA and CDR2 is FQGTGA. CDR3 size: 14 residues. Trimming pared 1 base from V and 0 bases from J, leaving 5 bases between. CDR3 amino acids: CASSLILSTDTQYF. Here the CDR3 DNA reads TGTGCCAGCAGCTTAATTCTTAGCACAGATACGCAGTATTTT.

Here the CDR3 DNA reads TGTGCCAGTAAATATGGCTACACCTTC. Translation: CASKYGYTF. This sequence joins TRBV5-8 and TRBJ1-2; the D is unclear. The V end was cut by 8 bases, the J end by 5 bases, with 4 bases between. The germline V gene encodes CDR1 SGHTS and CDR2 YDEGEE. The CDR3 is 9 amino acids.

This clone has only one observation. The V call is TRBV6-1, the J call TRBJ2-3; D is possibly TRBD1 (6 bases). There are 13 residues in the CDR3. The germline V and J ends were trimmed by 6 bases and 1 base, with 8 bases remaining between them. Germline V gene lookup returns CDR1 MNHNS and CDR2 SASEGT. The CDR3 DNA reads as TGTGCCAGCAGGGCAGGGGGCACAGATACGCAGTATTTT. This gives the protein CASRAGGTDTQYF.

CDR3 loop: CASSPSGYEGDNQPQHF. DNA of the CDR3: TGTGCCAGCAGCCCTTCCGGGTACGAGGGGGACAATCAGCCCCAGCATTTT. The chain has TRBV9 and TRBJ1-5, with D tentatively TRBD1 (6 bases). CDR3 length: 17 amino acids. Per the germline V gene, CDR1 is SGDLS and CDR2 is YYNGEE. Trimming cost V 4 bases and J 3 bases, with 20 bases left between them.

The chain links TRBV29-1 to TRBJ2-3; TRBD2 matches 7 bases. CDR1 and CDR2 (germline): SQVTM, ANQGSEA. This CDR3 has 17 residues. V lost 0 bases to trimming and J lost 3 bases; unmatched junction nucleotides: 12. CDR3 sequence reads: CSVEDPLLGEGTDTQYF. The CDR3 DNA follows: TGCAGCGTTGAAGATCCTCTTTTGGGGGAGGGAACAGATACGCAGTATTTT.